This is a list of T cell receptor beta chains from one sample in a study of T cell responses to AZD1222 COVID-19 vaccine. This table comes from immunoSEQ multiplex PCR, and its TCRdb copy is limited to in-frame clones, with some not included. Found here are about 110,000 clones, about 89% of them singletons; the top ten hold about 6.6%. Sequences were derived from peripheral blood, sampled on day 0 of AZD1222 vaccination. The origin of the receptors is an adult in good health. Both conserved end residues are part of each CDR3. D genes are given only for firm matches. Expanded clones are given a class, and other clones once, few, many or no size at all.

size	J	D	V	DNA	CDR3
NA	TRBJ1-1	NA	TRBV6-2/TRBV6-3	TGTGCCAGCAGTTACGTGGTGGACACTGAAGCTTTCTTT	CASSYVVDTEAFF
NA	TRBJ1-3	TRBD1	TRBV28	TGTGCCAGCAGTTTACAGGGGGAAGGAGGAAACACCATATATTTT	CASSLQGEGGNTIYF
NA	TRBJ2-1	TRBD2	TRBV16	TGTGCCAGCAGCCAATCTGGCGGGAGGTACAATGAGCAGTTCTTC	CASSQSGGRYNEQFF
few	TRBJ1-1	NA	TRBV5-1	TGCGCCAGCAGCTTGGGTCGGGCGGGATTGAACACTGAAGCTTTCTTT	CASSLGRAGLNTEAFF
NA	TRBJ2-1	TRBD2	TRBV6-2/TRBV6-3	TGTGCCAGCAGTTCGTTAGGGACTAGAGACAATGAGCAGTTCTTC	CASSSLGTRDNEQFF
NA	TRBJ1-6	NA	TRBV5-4	TGTGCCAGCAGCCGGACGGGCTCCTATAATTCACCCCTCCACTTT	CASSRTGSYNSPLHF
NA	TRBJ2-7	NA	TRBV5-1	TGCGCCAGCAGCTTGGGGTCGGGGGCTGAGGGGTACGAGCAGTACTTC	CASSLGSGAEGYEQYF
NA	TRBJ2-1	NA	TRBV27	TGTGCCAGCCGAAAACCCGCCGCGGGATCCTACAATGAGCAGTTCTTC	CASRKPAAGSYNEQFF
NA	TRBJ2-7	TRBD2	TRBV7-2	TGTGCCAGTTCTAGCGGGAGGGCAAGCGAGCAGTACTTC	CASSSGRASEQYF
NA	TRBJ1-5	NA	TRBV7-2	TGTGCCAGCAGCCGTGGGGCTAATCAGCCCCAGCATTTT	CASSRGANQPQHF